The 28 T cell receptor beta chains listed next were all sequenced from one sample in a study of identical twins. MiXCR, run by TCRdb on the 5' RACE reads, gives a single entry per CDR3 protein. Among under 1 million distinct CDR3 sequences listed, about 12% were seen once. The same data also went into a second study, on yellow fever vaccine responses in identical twins.

The source material was PBMCs. The receptors here all came from a woman between 18 and 29 years old in good health.

This clonotype was observed a handful of times. DNA for the CDR3: TGCAGTGCTAGAGCAGACAGTTCTGACTACGAGCAGTACTTC. This encodes CSARADSSDYEQYF. J is TRBJ2-7 and V is TRBV20-1; D is perhaps TRBD1 (5 bases). The CDR3 extends over 14 amino acids. Germline V lookup: CDR1 DFQATT, CDR2 SNEGSKA (reference sequence). V was pared by 1 base and J by 3 bases, with 13 bases between.

This clonotype has a handful of counts. The rearrangement links TRBV7-8 to TRBJ2-5; 9 bases are a match to TRBD1. The CDR3 consists of 16 residues. Germline V lookup: CDR1 SGHVS, CDR2 FQNEAQ. The V gene end was trimmed by 5 bases and the J gene end by 4 bases; junction bases not matched to a gene: 11. The CDR3 spells CASSPGTGRTVETQYF. CDR3 sequence (DNA): TGTGCCAGCAGCCCGGGGACAGGGAGGACGGTAGAGACCCAGTACTTC.

This chain uses TRBV3-1 with TRBJ1-1, with TRBD1 as a possible D gene (5 bases). Germline lookup yields CDR1 LGHDT and CDR2 YNNKEL (reference sequence). The germline V and J ends were trimmed by 1 base and 1 base, with 10 bases remaining between them. The CDR3 extends over 15 amino acids. CDR3 in DNA: TGTGCCAGCAGCCAAGGGGGGAAACCGAACACTGAAGCTTTCTTT. Translating it yields CASSQGGKPNTEAFF.

The chain carries TRBV7-7 and TRBJ2-2, with D unclear. The CDR3 totals 15 residues. Germline CDR1 and CDR2: SSHAT and FNYEAQ (reference sequence). V lost 5 bases to trimming and J lost 1 base, with 11 bases between them. CDR3 coding DNA: TGTGCCAGCAGCCCTTGGCCAGAGAACACCGGGGAGCTGTTTTTT. This encodes CASSPWPENTGELFF.

This clonotype was seen ten or more times. The rearrangement joins TRBV2 to TRBJ1-2; weak D call: TRBD1 (5 bases). The germline V gene has CDR1 SNHLY and CDR2 FYNNEI. Trimming pared 4 bases from V and 2 bases from J, leaving 8 bases between. The CDR3 totals 13 residues. The CDR3 region has the DNA TGTGCCAGCAGTGGCAGGGTAAACTATGGCTACACCTTC. It translates to CASSGRVNYGYTF.

This clonotype was recorded at least ten times. The chain has TRBV7-2 and TRBJ2-2; D may match TRBD1 or TRBD2 (5 bases each). The CDR3 has 15 residues. Germline assignment: CDR1 SGHTA and CDR2 FQGNSA. Trimming took off 2 bases at V and 3 bases at J, with 10 bases between the two ends. The CDR3, as DNA: TGTGCCAGCAGCTTACGGGGACCTCACACCGGGGAGCTGTTTTTT. This gives the protein CASSLRGPHTGELFF.

The rearrangement links TRBV7-9 to TRBJ2-4; D unclear. Germline assignment: CDR1 SEHNR and CDR2 FQNEAQ (reference sequence). This CDR3 spans 14 amino acids. V gave up 3 bases and J gave up 6 bases, with 12 bases separating them. As DNA, the CDR3 is TGTGCCAGCAGCTTTTCCCCAGCTTTAAACATTCAGTACTTC. Translation: CASSFSPALNIQYF.

V and J are TRBV7-2 and TRBJ2-1; unclear D gene. This CDR3 has 15 residues. Germline CDR1 SGHTA, CDR2 FQGNSA. V lost 3 bases to trimming and J lost 6 bases, with 15 bases between them. CDR3: CASSFDPGRFNEQFF. CDR3 in DNA: TGTGCCAGCAGCTTCGACCCAGGAAGGTTCAATGAGCAGTTCTTC.

This clonotype was detected only a few times. This rearrangement joins TRBV6-2 or TRBV6-3 to TRBJ2-7; perhaps TRBD2 as D (5 bases). CDR1 is MNHEY and CDR2 is SVGEGT in the germline V gene. Trimming removed 6 bases at V and 0 bases at J, with 9 bases between. The CDR3 has 13 amino acids. CDR3 region: CASREVGSYEQYV. As DNA, the CDR3 is TGTGCCAGCAGGGAGGTGGGCTCCTACGAGCAGTACGTC.

The V gene is TRBV20-1, the J gene TRBJ2-7; 7 positions agree with TRBD2. The length of the CDR3 is 14 residues. Trimming removed 5 bases from V and 5 bases from J; junction bases left unmatched: 12. From germline, CDR1 is DFQATT and CDR2 SNEGSKA (reference sequence). The DNA for the CDR3 is TGCAGTGCTCCCCCCGGCGGGAGCGGGAACGAGCAGTACTTC. Translated: CSAPPGGSGNEQYF.

This clonotype was recorded a few times. This rearrangement joins TRBV7-2 to TRBJ2-5; maybe TRBD1 (6 bases). Germline lookup yields CDR1 SGHTA and CDR2 FQGNSA. Trimming shortened V by 0 bases and J by 1 base, and 12 bases separated the two germline ends. The CDR3 totals 16 residues. For the CDR3, the DNA is TGTGCCAGCAGCTTAGCGACGGCAGGGGTCCAAGAGACCCAGTACTTC. Its translation: CASSLATAGVQETQYF. The full variable domain, with the rest looked up from reference TRBV7-2 and TRBJ2-5, is GAGVSQSPSNKVTEKGKDVELRCDPISGHTALYWYRQSLGQGLEFLIYFQGNSAPDKSGLPSDRFSAERTGGSVSTLTIQRTQQEDSAVYLCASSLATAGVQETQYFGPGTRLLVL.

This clonotype was counted ten times or more. The V and J genes are TRBV2 and TRBJ1-3, with D possibly being TRBD1 (5 bases). V dropped 6 bases and J dropped 0 bases, with 15 bases sitting between them. The CDR3 covers 16 residues. Germline CDR1 reads SNHLY; CDR2 reads FYNNEI. For the CDR3, the DNA is TGTGCCAGCAGGCTATACGGGACGAGCTCTGGAAACACCATATATTTT. Residues: CASRLYGTSSGNTIYF.

The genes are TRBV7-2 and TRBJ1-6; TRBD1 matches 8 bases. V gave up 6 bases and J gave up 9 bases; unmatched junction bases: 7. Germline V gene sequence: CDR1 SGHTA, CDR2 FQGNSA. CDR3 length equals 14 residues. The CDR3 DNA is TGTGCCAGCAGAACCGGGACAGGTAGTTCACCCCTCCACTTT. It yields the protein CASRTGTGSSPLHF.

The genes are TRBV24-1 and TRBJ2-7; possibly TRBD1 for D (6 bases). V was trimmed by 5 bases and J by 0 bases, leaving 10 bases between them. From germline, CDR1 is KGHDR and CDR2 SFDVKD. The CDR3 is made up of 14 amino acids. The CDR3 region is CATSVGQTSYEQYV. The DNA of the CDR3 is TGTGCCACCAGTGTTGGACAGACCTCCTACGAGCAGTACGTC.

This clonotype turned up a few times. The chain joins TRBV9 to TRBJ1-1; TRBD1 matches at 7 bases. V trimming: 4 bases; J trimming: 1 base; junction bases outside the gene matches: 4. The CDR3 runs to 14 residues. The germline V gene has CDR1 SGDLS and CDR2 YYNGEE. CDR3 bases: TGTGCCAGCAGCAAAGGACAGGCGAACACTGAAGCTTTCTTT. This translates into CASSKGQANTEAFF.

The V call is TRBV10-3, the J call TRBJ2-3, with D possibly being TRBD1 or TRBD2 (5 bases each). Germline loops: CDR1 ENHRY, CDR2 SYGVKD. The CDR3 sequence is 21 residues long. V gave up 0 bases and J gave up 5 bases, with 30 bases separating them. CDR3 region: CAISESGLSGGEAAPRDTQYF. In nucleotides, the CDR3 is TGTGCCATCAGTGAGTCCGGATTAAGTGGGGGTGAGGCAGCACCCAGAGATACGCAGTATTTT.

This clonotype was seen a few times. The rearrangement links TRBV10-2 to TRBJ2-1; perhaps D is TRBD1 or TRBD2 (6 bases each). This CDR3 comprises 13 residues. Germline V gene lookup returns CDR1 WSHSY and CDR2 SAAADI. V shed 11 bases and J shed 6 bases, with 17 bases lying between them. The CDR3 loop is CAASGAVSNEQFF. As DNA, the CDR3 is TGCGCCGCTTCGGGGGCGGTTTCCAATGAGCAGTTCTTC.

CDR3 in amino acids: CAISEGDSGANVLTF. The DNA for the CDR3 is TGTGCCATCAGTGAGGGGGACTCTGGGGCCAACGTCCTGACTTTC. The chain recombines TRBV10-3 with TRBJ2-6; D is ambiguous. Germline V CDR1 and CDR2: ENHRY, SYGVKD. The CDR3 extends over 15 amino acids. V lost 2 bases and J 0 bases, leaving 5 bases between the germline ends.

This clonotype occurred many times. J is TRBJ2-3 and V is TRBV12-3 or TRBV12-4; 7 bases are a match to TRBD2. The CDR3 contains 15 residues. The V gene end was trimmed by 2 bases and the J gene end by 2 bases; junction bases not matched to a gene: 4. CDR3 coding DNA: TGTGCCAGCAGTTTATTAGCGGGTTCCACAGATACGCAGTATTTT. Protein: CASSLLAGSTDTQYF.

This clonotype has at least ten counts. The rearrangement uses TRBV10-2 and TRBJ2-5; D is unresolved. Trimming removed 2 bases at V and 7 bases at J, with 11 bases between. Germline loops: CDR1 WSHSY, CDR2 SAAADI. This CDR3 has 13 residues. This CDR3 is CASSEGDVGTQYF. The CDR3 nucleotides read TGCGCCAGCAGTGAGGGTGACGTAGGGACCCAGTACTTC.

This clonotype was picked up a small number of times. The chain carries TRBV7-9 and TRBJ2-1; D not resolved. The V end was cut by 5 bases, the J end by 6 bases, with 11 bases between. CDR3 length: 13 amino acids. Germline V CDR1 and CDR2: SEHNR, FQNEAQ (reference sequence). The CDR3 DNA reads as TGTGCCAGCAGCGACCGTCGTCCCAATGAGCAGTTCTTC. Amino acids: CASSDRRPNEQFF.

This clonotype was seen more than once but under ten times. The genes are TRBV10-3 and TRBJ1-1, with D possibly TRBD1 on 5 matching bases. CDR1 and CDR2 (germline): ENHRY, SYGVKD. This CDR3 spans 13 amino acids. V was pared by 5 bases and J by 1 base, with 8 bases between. The CDR3 DNA follows: TGTGCCATCAGTTGGGGGGAGAACACTGAAGCTTTCTTT. Its translation: CAISWGENTEAFF.

This clonotype has a handful of counts. The chain links TRBV2 to TRBJ1-5, with TRBD1 matching over 7 bases. The length of the CDR3 is 21 residues. J lost 4 bases, V lost 2 bases, and 23 bases had no gene match. The V gene's germline CDR1 is SNHLY and CDR2 FYNNEI. The chain's CDR3 is CASSESLIRTGGLAGNQPQHF. In nucleotides, the CDR3 is TGTGCCAGCAGTGAAAGCCTAATTCGGACAGGAGGGCTAGCAGGGAATCAGCCCCAGCATTTT. The whole variable domain, filled in from reference TRBV2 and TRBJ1-5, reads EPEVTQTPSHQVTQMGQEVILRCVPISNHLYFYWYRQILGQKVEFLVSFYNNEISEKSEIFDDQFSVERPDGSNFTLKIRSTKLEDSAMYFCASSESLIRTGGLAGNQPQHFGDGTRLSIL.

V usage is TRBV11-1 and J usage is TRBJ2-3; possible D gene TRBD2, 6 bases. Germline lookup yields CDR1 SGHAT and CDR2 FQDESV (reference sequence). Trimming took 1 base from V and 6 from J, leaving 14 bases between them. This CDR3 contains 15 residues. CDR3 sequence reads: CASSLGGTSSDTQYF. The DNA of the CDR3 is TGTGCCAGCAGCTTAGGTGGGACTTCATCCGATACGCAGTATTTT.

The V call is TRBV29-1, the J call TRBJ2-1, with D possibly being TRBD1 or TRBD2 (7 bases each). The germline CDR1 and CDR2 sequences are SQVTM and ANQGSEA. V was trimmed by 7 bases and J by 6 bases, leaving 19 bases between them. This CDR3 has 14 residues. Written as DNA, the CDR3 is TGCAGCGCAGGGGGACTATCGGAAACCAATGAGCAGTTCTTC. Translated: CSAGGLSETNEQFF.

This clonotype was seen repeatedly, ten times or more. This chain connects TRBV7-2 to TRBJ2-1; 9 nucleotides match TRBD2. CDR3 length equals 15 residues. CDR1 is SGHTA and CDR2 is FQGNSA in the germline V gene. The J segment lost 7 bases and the V segment lost 1 base, leaving 5 bases of the junction unmatched. The CDR3 sequence is CASSLGREGRNEQFF. The DNA of the CDR3 is TGTGCCAGCAGCTTAGGGCGGGAGGGGAGGAATGAGCAGTTCTTC.

This clonotype was seen only a few times. The chain couples TRBV20-1 to TRBJ2-6, with 8 bases identical to TRBD2. The CDR3 runs 15 residues. Germline lookup yields CDR1 DFQATT and CDR2 SNEGSKA (reference sequence). J gave up 3 bases and V 3 bases, and 4 bases lay outside the gene matches. CDR3 amino acids: CSASRGGSGANVLTF. In DNA, the CDR3 is TGCAGTGCTAGTCGGGGGGGCAGTGGGGCCAACGTCCTGACTTTC.

This clonotype was detected a few times. V gene TRBV2 combines with J gene TRBJ1-5; the D is unclear. Germline CDR1 SNHLY, CDR2 FYNNEI. The germline V and J ends were trimmed by 2 bases and 7 bases, with 9 bases remaining between them. The CDR3 sequence is 13 residues long. The CDR3 DNA reads as TGTGCCAGCAGTGAAAGTCCGGGGCAGCCCCAGCATTTT. Translated, it gives CASSESPGQPQHF.